This TCR beta chain derives from a study of response to subunit inactivated influenza vaccine. Overall study results and limits: There was a suggestion from the authors that each seasonal influenza vaccination recruits few new T cells.

There are 15 residues in the CDR3. The V and J ends lost 0 bases and 4 bases respectively, with 16 bases between them. The V gene's germline CDR1 is DFQATT and CDR2 SNEGSKA (reference sequence). TCRdb recomputed calls from the RT-PCR reads with MiXCR, one row per CDR3 protein. The sample has roughly 760,000 distinct CDR3 sequences, about 20% seen once. Details on this clonotype: The antigen remains unidentified.

The chain recombines TRBV20-1 with TRBJ2-7; D may be TRBD2 (7 bases). The sequencing here drew on PBMCs from blood, taken around 5 days after vaccination. The sequence came from a man over 45 who received an inactivated influenza vaccine. The CDR3 region is CSARDSGGGFYEQYF. DNA of the CDR3: TGCAGTGCTAGAGATTCGGGCGGGGGCTTTTACGAGCAGTACTTC.